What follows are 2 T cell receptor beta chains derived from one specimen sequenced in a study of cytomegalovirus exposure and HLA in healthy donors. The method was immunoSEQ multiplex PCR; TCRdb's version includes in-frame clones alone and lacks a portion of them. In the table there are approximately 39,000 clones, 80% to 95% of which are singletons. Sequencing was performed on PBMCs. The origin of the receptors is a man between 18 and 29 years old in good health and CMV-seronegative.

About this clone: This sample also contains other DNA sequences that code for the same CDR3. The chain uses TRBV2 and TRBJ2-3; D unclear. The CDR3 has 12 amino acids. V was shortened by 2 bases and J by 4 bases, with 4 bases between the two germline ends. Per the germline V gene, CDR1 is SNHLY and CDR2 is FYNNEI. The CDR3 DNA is TGTGCCAGCAGTGAACGCGCAGATACGCAGTATTTT. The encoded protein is CASSERADTQYF.

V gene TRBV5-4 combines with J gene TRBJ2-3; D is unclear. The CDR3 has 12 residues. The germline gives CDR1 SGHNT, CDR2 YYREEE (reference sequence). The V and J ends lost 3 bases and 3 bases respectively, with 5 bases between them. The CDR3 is CASSSKTDTQYF. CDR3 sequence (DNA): TGTGCCAGCAGCTCCAAAACAGATACGCAGTATTTT.